This TCR beta chain was observed in a study of shared clonotypes between healthy human individuals. The study, taken as a whole, reports: In general, naive subsets displayed greater estimated richness than memory subsets did. All-four-donor shared clonotypes had higher generation probabilities than non-shared clonotypes did.

In regard to this clone: Its antigen is unknown. This sample includes further DNA sequences coding for the same CDR3.

Profiled with immunoSEQ multiplex PCR; TCRdb holds only in-frame clones, not every one. The table includes 950,000 to 1,100,000 clones, approximately 80% detected once. Trimming left V 5 bases short and J 4 bases short, with 11 bases between. Germline CDR1 reads SGHTA; CDR2 reads FQGTGA. The CDR3 has 13 residues. The sequenced material came from memory CD4+ T cells from PBMCs. Subset specified: CD45RA-negative fraction. The origin of this receptor is a man younger than 35 in good health. Some clones in this sample may be carry-over from other donors' samples. This rearrangement joins TRBV7-3 to TRBJ2-5; no clear D gene. CDR3 amino acids: CASSLNPGETQYF. The CDR3 nucleotides read TGTGCCAGCAGCCTAAACCCAGGAGAGACCCAGTACTTC. Based on the CDR3 plus reference TRBV7-3 and TRBJ2-5, the full variable domain is GAGVSQTPSNKVTEKGKYVELRCDPISGHTALYWYRQSLGQGPEFLIYFQGTGAADDSGLPNDRFFAVRPEGSVSTLKIQRTERGDSAVYLCASSLNPGETQYFGPGTRLLVL.